The 27 T cell receptor beta chains below come from one sample, sequenced in a study of T cell changes during pregnancy in multiple sclerosis. This table comes from immunoSEQ multiplex PCR, and its TCRdb copy is limited to in-frame clones, with some not included. The profile shows 85,000 to 95,000 clones, roughly 89% of them singletons. Sequenced here: peripheral blood, sampled after pregnancy. The receptors come from a female donor in good health, enrolled as a control in a pregnancy study.

V gene TRBV7-9 combines with J gene TRBJ1-1; D perhaps matches TRBD1 (6 bases). The CDR3 extends over 15 amino acids. Germline V gene sequence: CDR1 SEHNR, CDR2 FQNEAQ (reference sequence). V gave up 6 bases and J gave up 4 bases, with 18 bases separating them. CDR3 loop: CASSPPAGESTEAFF. The CDR3 region has the DNA TGTGCCAGCAGTCCCCCGGCAGGGGAGAGCACTGAAGCTTTCTTT.

The CDR3 here is CASGLGQNFNQPQHF. For the CDR3, the DNA is TGTGCTAGTGGTTTGGGGCAAAATTTCAATCAGCCCCAGCATTTT. The genes are TRBV12-5 and TRBJ1-5; D is uncertain. Germline CDR1 and CDR2: LGHNT and FRNRAP. Trimming shortened V by 1 base and J by 3 bases, and 10 bases separated the two germline ends. The CDR3 is made up of 15 amino acids.

The count of this clone is one. This chain joins TRBV6-5 and TRBJ2-2; 9 bases line up with TRBD1. Germline lookup yields CDR1 MNHEY and CDR2 SVGAGI. The trim removed 6 bases at V and 3 bases at J, leaving 2 bases unmatched. The CDR3 runs to 14 residues. DNA of the CDR3: TGTGCCAGCAGAAGGACAGGGGACACCGGGGAGCTGTTTTTT. Translation: CASRRTGDTGELFF.

The chain carries TRBV7-3 and TRBJ1-1; no clear D gene. This CDR3 has 13 residues. Germline V CDR1 and CDR2: SGHTA, FQGTGA. The germline V and J ends were trimmed by 5 bases and 4 bases, with 11 bases remaining between them. The chain's CDR3 is CASSPSGFTEAFF. The CDR3 region has the DNA TGTGCCAGCAGCCCCTCCGGGTTCACTGAAGCTTTCTTT.

The chain couples TRBV15 to TRBJ1-3; TRBD1 might be the D (6 bases). Per the germline V gene, CDR1 is LNHNV and CDR2 is YYDKDF (reference sequence). Between the trimmed V and J ends, which lost 5 bases and 3 bases, there was a span of 14 bases. The CDR3 consists of 15 residues. The CDR3 is CATSYRVGSGNTIYF. CDR3 nucleotides: TGTGCCACCAGCTACAGGGTAGGAAGTGGAAACACCATATATTTT.

V and J are TRBV27 and TRBJ1-2; D uncertain. The CDR3 runs 15 residues. The germline CDR1 and CDR2 sequences are MNHEY and SMNVEV (reference sequence). Deletions cut 6 bases from V and 0 bases from J, with 14 bases between. CDR3 protein: CASSPRSPANYGYTF. CDR3 DNA sequence: TGTGCCAGCAGCCCACGGTCACCCGCTAACTATGGCTACACCTTC.

V is TRBV4-3 and J is TRBJ1-1; the match to TRBD1 covers 8 bases. Germline-derived CDR1 and CDR2 are LGHNA and YSLEER. CDR3 length: 16 amino acids. V trimming: 4 bases; J trimming: 6 bases; junction bases outside the gene matches: 13. In nucleotides, the CDR3 is TGCGCCAGCAGCCGGAAGTTAGGACAGGGTGGCTCTGAAGCTTTCTTT. This codes for CASSRKLGQGGSEAFF.

This chain links TRBV6-6 with TRBJ1-3, with a tentative D call TRBD1 (5 bases). This CDR3 spans 14 amino acids. Germline CDR1 and CDR2: MNHNY and SVGAGI (reference sequence). V was trimmed by 8 bases and J by 0 bases, leaving 11 bases between them. The DNA of the CDR3 is TGTGCCAGCTGGGCGGGGACCTCTGGAAACACCATATATTTT. This sequence encodes CASWAGTSGNTIYF.

This sequence joins TRBV7-2 and TRBJ2-4; weak D call: TRBD1 (5 bases). The CDR3 runs to 17 residues. CDR1 SGHTA and CDR2 FQGNSA come from the germline V gene. The V end lost 1 base, the J end lost 0 bases, and 13 bases lay between the germline ends. CDR3 nucleotide sequence: TGTGCCAGCAGCTTAGGTGGGGCAGGGCAAGCCAAAAACATTCAGTACTTC. Protein product: CASSLGGAGQAKNIQYF.

This chain joins TRBV9 and TRBJ2-3; 7 bases are shared with TRBD2. This CDR3 has 16 amino acids. Germline V gene lookup returns CDR1 SGDLS and CDR2 YYNGEE. The trim removed 0 bases at V and 2 bases at J, leaving 6 bases unmatched. This chain's CDR3 is CASSVVSGAYTDTQYF. The CDR3 region has the DNA TGTGCCAGCAGCGTAGTCAGCGGGGCTTACACAGATACGCAGTATTTT.

This clone appeared a few times. The chain recombines TRBV7-9 with TRBJ1-5, with D perhaps TRBD1 (6 bases). The CDR3 has 15 amino acids. Germline V gene sequence: CDR1 SEHNR, CDR2 FQNEAQ (reference sequence). V gave up 4 bases and J gave up 2 bases, with 12 bases separating them. CDR3 in DNA: TGTGCCAGCAGCTCCCAGGGGAGCGGCAATCAGCCCCAGCATTTT. Amino acids: CASSSQGSGNQPQHF.

The V and J genes are TRBV5-6 and TRBJ1-1; D is ambiguous. V was pared by 1 base and J by 0 bases, with 7 bases between. The CDR3 sequence is 14 residues long. Germline V gives CDR1 SGHDT, CDR2 YYEEEE. The CDR3 sequence is CASSLWPLNTEAFF. The CDR3 coding sequence is TGTGCCAGCAGCTTGTGGCCCCTGAACACTGAAGCTTTCTTT.

V usage is TRBV7-9 and J usage is TRBJ1-3; D is undetermined. Between the trimmed V and J ends, which lost 5 bases and 4 bases, there was a span of 12 bases. CDR1 is SEHNR, CDR2 FQNEAQ, per germline (reference sequence). This CDR3 has 14 residues. The CDR3, as DNA: TGTGCCAGCAGCACACGACATCTAGGAAACACCATATATTTT. Translated, it gives CASSTRHLGNTIYF.

The chain recombines TRBV18 with TRBJ1-4; perhaps TRBD1 as D (5 bases). The CDR3 spans 15 residues. The V gene lost 2 bases and the J gene lost 6 bases, with 13 bases spanning the gap. The germline gives CDR1 KGHSH, CDR2 LQKENI. The CDR3 coding sequence is TGTGCCAGCTCACCAGACGGGACTCCCTATGAAAAACTGTTTTTT. Amino acid sequence: CASSPDGTPYEKLFF.

The rearrangement links TRBV6-4 to TRBJ1-5; 7 bases line up with TRBD1. The CDR3 extends over 14 amino acids. V lost 4 bases and J lost 3; bases outside the gene matches: 3. Germline CDR1 reads MRHNA; CDR2 reads SNTAGT. CDR3 nucleotides: TGTGCCAGCAGTGGGACAGGTTACAATCAGCCCCAGCATTTT. Translation gives CASSGTGYNQPQHF.

This chain joins TRBV6-5 and TRBJ2-2; D perhaps matches TRBD1 (6 bases). Trimming cost V 3 bases and J 2 bases, with 10 bases left between them. Germline values: CDR1 MNHEY, CDR2 SVGAGI. The length of the CDR3 is 15 residues. The CDR3 nucleotides read TGTGCCAGCAGTTATGACAGGAGAAACACCGGGGAGCTGTTTTTT. Translation: CASSYDRRNTGELFF.

The J gene is TRBJ2-4, the V gene TRBV18; D perhaps matches TRBD2 (5 bases). The CDR3 is 13 residues long. CDR1 KGHSH and CDR2 LQKENI come from the germline V gene. V was cut by 4 bases and J by 10 bases, with 14 bases left in between. CDR3 protein: CASSRLPGEIQYF. In DNA form, the CDR3 reads TGTGCCAGCTCACGTCTCCCCGGGGAAATTCAGTACTTC.

This rearrangement joins TRBV2 to TRBJ2-5; no firm D call. V gave up 6 bases and J gave up 2 bases, with 4 bases separating them. The germline V gene encodes CDR1 SNHLY and CDR2 FYNNEI. The CDR3 runs 11 residues. This CDR3 is CASRLQETQYF. CDR3 nucleotide sequence: TGTGCCAGCAGACTTCAAGAGACCCAGTACTTC.

The chain couples TRBV11-3 to TRBJ2-1; TRBD1 might be the D (5 bases). With 5 bases removed from V and 5 bases from J, the gap between germline ends came to 7 bases. CDR1 and CDR2 (germline): SGHNT, YENEEA. This CDR3 has 12 amino acids. The CDR3 nucleotides are TGTGCCAGCAGCCTCAGGGACAATGAGCAGTTCTTC. Translated, it gives CASSLRDNEQFF.

V is TRBV29-1 and J is TRBJ1-4; 7 nucleotides agree with TRBD1. This CDR3 is 15 amino acids long. The germline V gene encodes CDR1 SQVTM and CDR2 ANQGSEA. V trimming: 5 bases; J trimming: 8 bases; junction bases outside the gene matches: 14. The CDR3 DNA is TGCAGCGTTTGGTGGGGGACAGCCTCTAGGGAAAAACTGTTTTTT. This encodes CSVWWGTASREKLFF.

The V gene is TRBV27, the J gene TRBJ2-5; D gene unclear. From germline, CDR1 is MNHEY and CDR2 SMNVEV (reference sequence). Trimming removed 5 bases from V and 1 base from J, with 11 bases in between. The CDR3 contains 14 residues. The CDR3 is CASSPLVSQETQYF. In DNA form, the CDR3 reads TGTGCCAGCAGTCCTCTAGTGAGCCAAGAGACCCAGTACTTC.

V is TRBV7-9 and J is TRBJ2-3; D not certain. Trimming removed 6 bases at V and 7 bases at J, with 5 bases between. The CDR3 has 10 amino acids. Germline V gives CDR1 SEHNR, CDR2 FQNEAQ (reference sequence). CDR3 amino acids: CASSENTQYF. The CDR3 nucleotides read TGTGCCAGCAGTGAGAATACGCAGTATTTT.

V usage is TRBV2 and J usage is TRBJ1-6; D may be TRBD1 (6 bases). The CDR3 is 14 residues long. The germline V gene has CDR1 SNHLY and CDR2 FYNNEI. V lost 5 bases to trimming and J lost 3 bases, with 8 bases between them. The CDR3 nucleotides read TGTGCCAGCAGTCTGACAGGCTATAATTCACCCCTCCACTTT. Translating it yields CASSLTGYNSPLHF. Based on the CDR3 plus reference TRBV2 and TRBJ1-6, the full variable domain is EPEVTQTPSHQVTQMGQEVILRCVPISNHLYFYWYRQILGQKVEFLVSFYNNEISEKSEIFDDQFSVERPDGSNFTLKIRSTKLEDSAMYFCASSLTGYNSPLHFGNGTRLTVT.

This clone showed up just once. The J gene is TRBJ2-7, the V gene TRBV7-9; 7 nucleotides match TRBD2. The germline V gene encodes CDR1 SEHNR and CDR2 FQNEAQ (reference sequence). The CDR3 is 13 residues long. Losses at the gene ends were 5 bases for V and 1 base for J; bases not matched to a gene: 2. CDR3 protein: CASSTSDSYEQYF. As DNA, the CDR3 is TGTGCCAGCAGCACTAGCGATTCCTACGAGCAGTACTTC. The variable domain in full, with the rest retrieved from reference TRBV7-9 and TRBJ2-7, is DTGVSQNPRHKITKRGQNVTFRCDPISEHNRLYWYRQTLGQGPEFLTYFQNEAQLEKSRLLSDRFSAERPKGSFSTLEIQRTEQGDSAMYLCASSTSDSYEQYFGPGTRLTVT.

The chain links TRBV7-3 to TRBJ2-1, with D possibly matching TRBD2 (7 bases). CDR1 and CDR2 (germline): SGHTA, FQGTGA. CDR3 length: 15 residues. Trimming took off 0 bases at V and 8 bases at J, with 14 bases between the two ends. CDR3 in DNA: TGTGCCAGCAGCTTAACGCCGGGGGGCCACGATGAGCAGTTCTTC. As protein: CASSLTPGGHDEQFF.

The CDR3 sequence is CASSPGTSGTDTQYF. DNA for the CDR3: TGTGCCAGCAGCCCCGGGACTAGCGGCACAGATACGCAGTATTTT. V is TRBV7-6 and J is TRBJ2-3; 10 bases are a match to TRBD2. Looked up from germline, CDR1 is SGHVS and CDR2 is FNYEAQ. Trimming removed 5 bases from V and 1 base from J; junction bases left unmatched: 3. The length of the CDR3 is 15 residues.

This chain links TRBV11-1 with TRBJ1-6; TRBD1 aligns across 9 bases. CDR1 is SGHAT and CDR2 is FQDESV in the germline V gene (reference sequence). This CDR3 has 18 amino acids. J gave up 10 bases and V 1 base, and 14 bases lay outside the gene matches. The DNA for the CDR3 is TGTGCCAGCAGCTTAGAGGCACCCGGGACAGGGATCCTGTCACCCCTCCACTTT. Residues: CASSLEAPGTGILSPLHF.